This TCR beta chain came from a study of T cells in Graves' hyperthyroidism and ophthalmopathy. Overall study context: At initial diagnosis, before any treatment had begun, peripheral blood was obtained.

Trimming removed 1 base from V and 7 bases from J, with 6 bases in between. The CDR3 runs 12 residues. Germline lookup yields CDR1 KGHDR and CDR2 SFDVKD. Disease duration was under 3 months in the ophthalmopathy patients, who also had a Clinical Activity Score of at least 3 and a NOSPECS grade of at least 4. Diagnosis rested on symptoms, serum thyroxine and TRAb, thyroid ultrasound, and orbital computed tomography. Researchers took RNA transcripts and amplified the TCR beta CDR3 regions from them. First-round RT-PCR of the TCR CDR3 relied on the HTBI primer set. TCRdb re-derived calls from the multiplex PCR reads in MiXCR, one entry per CDR3 protein. The sample comprises around 530,000 distinct CDR3 sequences, about 15% of which are singletons, and roughly 15% rests with the top ten.

The TCR comes from a woman under 30 with Graves' ophthalmopathy. The V call is TRBV24-1, the J call TRBJ1-2; D call uncertain. Sequencing was performed on blood. The CDR3 loop is CATSDLGSGYTF. CDR3 nucleotide sequence: TGTGCCACCAGTGATTTAGGCAGTGGCTACACCTTC.